A selection of T cell receptor beta chains follows, all from one sample in a study of T cell clones after liver transplantation. Data came from immunoSEQ multiplex PCR; TCRdb stores just in-frame clones and leaves some out. Of some 40,000 clones detected, more than 70% appear once; the ten largest clones hold almost 2.5%. Sequenced material: CD4+ T cells from blood, taken 24 months after liver transplant. The receptor source for this set is a human patient who received a liver transplant. The graft donor may be the source of some T cells. Both conserved end residues are part of each CDR3. Each record gives: D gene, clone size, CDR3 length, J gene, V gene, CDR3 DNA, CDR3 protein. A D gene is named only where the DNA matches it firmly. Clone size is stated in some rows and not others, as once, few, many or a class when expanded.

D: NA
size: NA
length: 13
J: TRBJ2-2
V: TRBV29-1
DNA: TGCAGCGTCAACAGGGTATTGACCGGGGAGCTGTTTTTT
CDR3: CSVNRVLTGELFF

D: TRBD2
size: NA
length: 15
J: TRBJ2-3
V: TRBV7-3
DNA: TGTGCCAGCAGCTCCACCAGCGGGAGAACAGATACGCAGTATTTT
CDR3: CASSSTSGRTDTQYF

D: NA
size: NA
length: 11
J: TRBJ1-1
V: TRBV7-9
DNA: TGTGCCAGCAGCTGGGGGGGCGAAGCTTTCTTT
CDR3: CASSWGGEAFF

D: TRBD1
size: NA
length: 15
J: TRBJ1-2
V: TRBV7-9
DNA: TGTGCCAGCAGCTTCCAGGACAGGGGGCAACGTGGCTACACCTTC
CDR3: CASSFQDRGQRGYTF

D: TRBD2
size: NA
length: 14
J: TRBJ2-7
V: TRBV5-1
DNA: TGCGCCAGCAGCGTGGGGCTAGCGGGGAACGAGCAGTACTTC
CDR3: CASSVGLAGNEQYF

D: TRBD1
size: NA
length: 15
J: TRBJ2-7
V: TRBV5-1
DNA: TGCGCCAGCAGCTTGGCCGGGACAGGTCAATACGAGCAGTACTTC
CDR3: CASSLAGTGQYEQYF

D: NA
size: NA
length: 17
J: TRBJ1-5
V: TRBV5-8
DNA: TGTGCCAGCAGCCGAGGAAAGGGACCGAAGAACAATCAGCCCCAGCATTTT
CDR3: CASSRGKGPKNNQPQHF

D: NA
size: NA
length: 12
J: TRBJ2-6
V: TRBV6-1
DNA: TGTGCCAGCAGTCCTATCACGCCCGTCCTGACTTTC
CDR3: CASSPITPVLTF

D: NA
size: NA
length: 15
J: TRBJ2-2
V: TRBV7-3
DNA: TGTGCCAGCAGCTTATTGGGGTCGGTCAGCGGGGAGCTGTTTTTT
CDR3: CASSLLGSVSGELFF

D: NA
size: once
length: 12
J: TRBJ1-2
V: TRBV28
DNA: TGTGCCAGCAGTTCCGACGACCCGGGCTACACCTTC
CDR3: CASSSDDPGYTF

D: NA
size: NA
length: 13
J: TRBJ1-1
V: TRBV18
DNA: TGTGCCAGCTCACCTCTGATGGGAGTCGAAGCTTTCTTT
CDR3: CASSPLMGVEAFF

D: TRBD2
size: NA
length: 15
J: TRBJ2-3
V: TRBV5-4
DNA: TGTGCCAGCAGCGAAGACGGGGGGAGGTCAGATACGCAGTATTTT
CDR3: CASSEDGGRSDTQYF

D: TRBD1
size: NA
length: 16
J: TRBJ1-2
V: TRBV27
DNA: TGTGCCAGCAGCCCAACAGGGGGCGGTTGGGACTATGGCTACACCTTC
CDR3: CASSPTGGGWDYGYTF

D: TRBD1
size: NA
length: 14
J: TRBJ1-5
V: TRBV18
DNA: TGTGCCAGCTCCCCTACAGGGGGCAATCAGCCCCAGCATTTT
CDR3: CASSPTGGNQPQHF

D: NA
size: NA
length: 14
J: TRBJ2-7
V: TRBV7-2
DNA: TGTGCCAGCACGGCCAATTTTGCCGCCTACGAGCAGTACTTC
CDR3: CASTANFAAYEQYF

D: NA
size: NA
length: 13
J: TRBJ1-5
V: TRBV19
DNA: TGTGCCAGTAGTGCGCAGAAAGGACAGCCCCAGCATTTT
CDR3: CASSAQKGQPQHF

D: NA
size: NA
length: 14
J: TRBJ1-4
V: TRBV23-1
DNA: TGCGCCAGCCCCCGGGGGCCGGGAAGGGAAAAACTGTTTTTT
CDR3: CASPRGPGREKLFF